This T cell receptor beta chain originates from a study of T-cell memory formation after mild COVID-19. Notes on the study in general: Pre-infection memory showed some responding clones, and this suggested that cross-reactive memory joined. Contracting CD4+ clones were located mainly in CM and EM, and CD8+ clones in EMRA. Nothing confirmed that second-wave clones peaking on day 37 were specific for SARS-CoV-2.

Looked up from germline, CDR1 is SGHAT and CDR2 is FQNNGV. Trimming removed 3 bases from V and 5 bases from J; junction bases left unmatched: 21. This CDR3 contains 19 residues. TCRalpha and TCRbeta libraries used 5'RACE with constant-segment primers and UMIs. A single record per CDR3 protein comes from TCRdb applying MiXCR to the 5' RACE reads. The table has approximately 300,000 distinct CDR3 sequences, approximately 19% seen once. This clonotype has more than one count but fewer than ten. Its antigen is not identified. This rearrangement joins TRBV11-2 to TRBJ2-7; 8 nucleotides align to TRBD1. The receptor was isolated from a man aged 18 to 29 who had mild COVID-19 (a few samples of this study predate the infection). Cell type and time point are not known. Source material: PBMCs or a T cell subset sorted from them (not recorded which). CDR3 in DNA: TGTGCCAGCAGCTTCACAGCAACACCGACAGGGGATCGGGTACACGAGCAGTACTTC. Residues: CASSFTATPTGDRVHEQYF. The full variable domain, its missing parts supplied by reference TRBV11-2 and TRBJ2-7, is EAGVAQSPRYKIIEKRQSVAFWCNPISGHATLYWYQQILGQGPKLLIQFQNNGVVDDSQLPKDRFSAERLKGVDSTLKIQPAKLEDSAVYLCASSFTATPTGDRVHEQYFGPGTRLTVT.